This T cell receptor beta chain was obtained from a study of human T cells and chemical hapten exposure. Study-wide findings and caveats: Among TCRs, those above 1 in 1000 frequency were unaffected by DPC sensitization. Patch test scores rose with PT1 expanded TCR counts, a positive correlation.

Time point reported: patch test 3, about 24 weeks after DPC sensitization. The treatment is: therapeutic diphenylcyclopropenone sensitization with weekly scalp DPC. Prior to application of each patch test, blood was drawn. This clonotype was seen a few times. As yet, its antigen is unknown. TCRdb reanalysed the RACE reads using MiXCR and keeps one entry per CDR3 protein. The sample records about 92,000 distinct CDR3 sequences, about 11% being singletons. Germline values: CDR1 SGHTA, CDR2 FQGNSA. The V end lost 5 bases, the J end lost 4 bases, and 27 bases lay between the germline ends. The CDR3 totals 18 residues.

The genes are TRBV7-2 and TRBJ2-7; tentative D call: TRBD1 (6 bases). This sequence originates from a woman in her 30s with alopecia areata. Some clones in this sample may be carry-over from other donors' samples. The material sequenced was whole blood, taken in connection with sensitization to the hapten diphenylcyclopropenone (DPC). The CDR3 region is CASSPKTLGQGWRYEQYF. In DNA, the CDR3 is TGTGCCAGCAGCCCGAAGACCTTGGGACAAGGCTGGAGGTACGAGCAGTACTTC.